This T cell receptor beta chain was recorded in a study of CD4 T cells in relation to SARS-CoV-2 and coronaviruses. Study at large: After roughly ten days of antigen culture, PBMC TCR beta CDR3s were sequenced.

The trim removed 6 bases at V and 8 bases at J, leaving 10 bases unmatched. Per germline, CDR1 WSHSY and CDR2 SAAADI. This CDR3 comprises 15 residues. Before the COVID-19 pandemic, during about 2011-2019, CD4+ T cells were taken from unexposed donors. After roughly ten days of culture, CD4+ T cells were isolated. Clones were sequenced by immunoSEQ multiplex PCR, and TCRdb holds only the in-frame ones, with some missing. The data show about 23,000 clones, over 60% seen once. In regard to this clone: Its antigen is not known.

This rearrangement joins TRBV10-2 to TRBJ1-4; 9 bases map to TRBD1. The receptor's source is a human donor in good health. The material sequenced was CD4+ T cells from PBMCs, cultured in vitro. Here the CDR3 DNA reads TGCGCCAGCAGGGACTCGGACAGGGGTGACGAAAAACTGTTTTTT. Translation gives CASRDSDRGDEKLFF.